These 28 T cell receptor beta chains share one sample of origin, sequenced in a study of cytomegalovirus exposure and HLA in healthy donors. PCR involved 60 Vbeta and 13 Jbeta primers. Using immunoSEQ multiplex PCR, the repertoire was profiled, and TCRdb retains in-frame clones only, with some absent. Of about 180,000 clones in the sample, about four fifths were seen once. Sequenced sample: PBMCs. Receptors were obtained from a man aged 35 to 55 in good health and CMV-seronegative.

This clone was counted only a few times. The chain links TRBV25-1 to TRBJ2-7, with 9 bases matching TRBD1. This CDR3 spans 16 amino acids. The germline V gene has CDR1 MGHDK and CDR2 SYGVNS. Trimming removed 1 base from V and 2 bases from J; junction bases left unmatched: 6. CDR3 amino acids: CASSELRGQGTYEQYF. The DNA for the CDR3 is TGTGCCAGCAGTGAATTAAGAGGACAGGGGACCTACGAGCAGTACTTC.

The chain uses TRBV19 and TRBJ1-2; D possibly corresponds to TRBD1 (6 bases). The V gene lost 9 bases and the J gene lost 4 bases, with 18 bases spanning the gap. Germline V gene lookup returns CDR1 LNHDA and CDR2 SQIVND (reference sequence). There are 14 residues in the CDR3. The CDR3 bases are TGTGCCAGCGACCGGGGGGGGCTCAGCTATGGCTACACCTTC. Protein sequence: CASDRGGLSYGYTF. The full variable domain, rest sourced from reference TRBV19 and TRBJ1-2, is DGGITQSPKYLFRKEGQNVTLSCEQNLNHDAMYWYRQDPGQGLRLIYYSQIVNDFQKGDIAEGYSVSREKKESFPLTVTSAQKNPTAFYLCASDRGGLSYGYTFGSGTRLTVV.

V gene TRBV6-5 combines with J gene TRBJ1-4, with unresolved D. This CDR3 has 13 amino acids. Germline V gene lookup returns CDR1 MNHEY and CDR2 SVGAGI. Trimming left V 2 bases short and J 7 bases short, with 8 bases between. As DNA, the CDR3 is TGTGCCAGCAGTTACGAATGGAGTGAAAAACTGTTTTTT. Protein: CASSYEWSEKLFF.

This rearrangement joins TRBV6-1 to TRBJ2-5; 8 positions agree with TRBD2. Trimming cost V 6 bases and J 5 bases; bases outside gene matches: 8. Germline CDR1 and CDR2: MNHNS and SASEGT. CDR3 size: 14 residues. The CDR3 region is CASRSGGLGETQYF. The CDR3 DNA follows: TGTGCCAGCAGAAGCGGGGGCCTCGGGGAGACCCAGTACTTC.

The J gene is TRBJ2-7, the V gene TRBV13, with 13 positions matching TRBD2. The CDR3 runs to 17 residues. V trimming: 2 bases; J trimming: 2 bases; junction bases outside the gene matches: 6. The germline gives CDR1 PRHDT, CDR2 FYEKMQ (reference sequence). CDR3 coding DNA: TGTGCCAGCAGCTTACGCCGGGGACTAGCGGGACCCTACGAGCAGTACTTC. This sequence encodes CASSLRRGLAGPYEQYF.

For the CDR3, the DNA is TGCGCCAGCAGCTTGGTCCCAGGTCAAGAGACCCAGTACTTC. The encoded protein is CASSLVPGQETQYF. The chain employs TRBV5-1 and TRBJ2-5; D remains ambiguous. This CDR3 has 14 amino acids. Trimming removed 0 bases from V and 2 bases from J, with 8 bases in between. The germline gives CDR1 SGHRS, CDR2 YFSETQ.

CDR3 amino acids: CASSPGARGLGEKLFF. As DNA, the CDR3 is TGTGCCAGCAGCCCCGGCGCGAGGGGGCTTGGTGAAAAACTGTTTTTT. This rearrangement joins TRBV7-2 to TRBJ1-4, with 7 bases lining up with TRBD1. Trimming removed 5 bases from V and 7 bases from J; junction bases left unmatched: 13. Germline V CDR1 and CDR2: SGHTA, FQGNSA. The CDR3 has 16 amino acids.

V usage is TRBV7-9 and J usage is TRBJ2-1, with D possibly matching TRBD2 (6 bases). The length of the CDR3 is 14 residues. V was pared by 7 bases and J by 5 bases, with 15 bases between. In germline, CDR1 is SEHNR, CDR2 FQNEAQ (reference sequence). The CDR3 reads CASILSRGNNEQFF. DNA of the CDR3: TGTGCCAGCATCCTTTCCCGGGGGAACAATGAGCAGTTCTTC.

V and J are TRBV4-1 and TRBJ2-7; D unresolved. The ends were cut back, 0 bases at V and 0 bases at J, with 12 bases in the middle. The CDR3 is 16 amino acids. Germline-derived CDR1 and CDR2 are MGHRA and YSYEKL. The CDR3 spells CASSQERGNPSYEQYF. DNA for the CDR3: TGCGCCAGCAGCCAAGAACGAGGCAATCCCTCCTACGAGCAGTACTTC.

The CDR3 DNA is TGTGCCAGCAGCGTAGAGGGCGGGAGTTACGAGCAGTACTTC. Protein product: CASSVEGGSYEQYF. The chain carries TRBV9 and TRBJ2-7; 7 bases map to TRBD2. Germline V CDR1 and CDR2: SGDLS, YYNGEE. The CDR3 has 14 amino acids. Trimming at V came to 0 bases and at J to 4 bases, leaving 4 bases not matched to a gene.

The V call is TRBV5-1, the J call TRBJ1-1, with D possibly matching TRBD1 (5 bases). The CDR3 spans 15 residues. V shed 0 bases and J shed 1 base, with 10 bases lying between them. From germline, CDR1 is SGHRS and CDR2 YFSETQ. Written as DNA, the CDR3 is TGCGCCAGCAGCTTGGATGCAGGGAAGAACACTGAAGCTTTCTTT. Translated: CASSLDAGKNTEAFF.

The chain joins TRBV18 to TRBJ2-5, with unresolved D. Germline V gene lookup returns CDR1 KGHSH and CDR2 LQKENI. This CDR3 contains 12 residues. V dropped 4 bases and J dropped 4 bases, with 7 bases sitting between them. CDR3 loop: CASSRLGETQYF. CDR3 DNA sequence: TGTGCCAGCTCACGGCTAGGAGAGACCCAGTACTTC.

This clone was picked up one time. The chain carries TRBV6-5 and TRBJ1-2; 7 positions agree with TRBD1. This CDR3 is 15 amino acids long. Trimming took 6 bases from V and 7 from J; bases not matched to a gene: 14. Germline loops: CDR1 MNHEY, CDR2 SVGAGI. CDR3 in DNA: TGTGCCAGCAGACGAGACAACAGGGGAGTGGGTGGCTACACCTTC. Translation: CASRRDNRGVGGYTF.

The chain combines TRBV11-2 with TRBJ2-7; 9 bases align to TRBD1. Looked up from germline, CDR1 is SGHAT and CDR2 is FQNNGV. The CDR3 spans 14 residues. V shed 7 bases, J shed 4 bases, and the junction held 8 bases outside the gene matches. CDR3 nucleotide sequence: TGTGCCAGCACCTCGGGACAGGGAATTTACGAGCAGTACTTC. It yields the protein CASTSGQGIYEQYF.

This rearrangement joins TRBV7-8 to TRBJ2-7; 8 bases line up with TRBD1. Germline loops: CDR1 SGHVS, CDR2 FQNEAQ. The CDR3 totals 16 residues. V was pared by 3 bases and J by 3 bases, with 10 bases of the junction left unmatched. The CDR3 sequence is CASSLFGQGDGYEQYF. The CDR3 DNA follows: TGTGCCAGCAGCTTGTTTGGACAGGGCGACGGCTACGAGCAGTACTTC.

The chain combines TRBV6-6 with TRBJ2-7, with 14 bases lining up with TRBD2. The germline gives CDR1 MNHNY, CDR2 SVGAGI (reference sequence). V trimming: 7 bases; J trimming: 7 bases; junction bases outside the gene matches: 9. CDR3 length equals 15 residues. The DNA of the CDR3 is TGTGCCAGCAACCCGACTAGCGGGAGGGGAGGAGAGCAGTACTTC. Its protein product is CASNPTSGRGGEQYF.

The rearrangement joins TRBV18 to TRBJ2-1; D uncertain. Germline values: CDR1 KGHSH, CDR2 LQKENI. The CDR3 contains 15 residues. V dropped 3 bases and J dropped 0 bases, with 9 bases sitting between them. The CDR3 reads CASSPVSSSYNEQFF. In nucleotides, the CDR3 is TGTGCCAGCTCACCCGTGAGTAGCTCCTACAATGAGCAGTTCTTC.

The V call is TRBV7-3, the J call TRBJ2-5, with 9 nucleotides matching TRBD2. Germline CDR1 reads SGHTA; CDR2 reads FQGTGA. V was pared by 1 base and J by 2 bases, with 5 bases of the junction left unmatched. The CDR3 loop spans 16 amino acids. The CDR3 loop is CASSLNAGGLQETQYF. The CDR3 coding sequence is TGTGCCAGCAGCTTAAATGCGGGGGGGCTTCAAGAGACCCAGTACTTC.

The V call is TRBV5-1, the J call TRBJ1-3; 7 nucleotides align to TRBD1. CDR1 is SGHRS, CDR2 YFSETQ, per germline. This CDR3 is 14 amino acids long. The V and J ends lost 4 bases and 7 bases, in that order; junction bases with no gene match: 8. The CDR3 DNA reads TGCGCCAGCAGCCCAGGGACAGACGGGAACACCATATATTTT. Its translation: CASSPGTDGNTIYF.

The rearrangement joins TRBV29-1 to TRBJ2-3, with 8 bases matching TRBD1. The CDR3 loop spans 14 amino acids. V shed 4 bases, J shed 4 bases, and the junction held 7 bases outside the gene matches. Germline assignment: CDR1 SQVTM and CDR2 ANQGSEA. The CDR3 sequence is CSVAFSGGPDTQYF. The CDR3 bases are TGCAGCGTTGCCTTTTCAGGGGGCCCAGATACGCAGTATTTT.

The rearrangement links TRBV4-3 to TRBJ1-3; D unclear. CDR1 is LGHNA and CDR2 is YSLEER in the germline V gene. The CDR3 totals 14 residues. Trimming removed 1 base from V and 0 bases from J, with 4 bases in between. The CDR3 DNA sequence: TGCGCCAGCAGCCAAGGGAGCTCTGGAAACACCATATATTTT. Its protein product is CASSQGSSGNTIYF.

The chain employs TRBV29-1 and TRBJ2-2, with a weak D call TRBD2 (6 bases). Germline-derived CDR1 and CDR2 are SQVTM and ANQGSEA. The ends were cut back, 4 bases at V and 0 bases at J, with 12 bases in the middle. The CDR3 is 15 amino acids. CDR3 in amino acids: CSVVAGTANTGELFF. CDR3 sequence (DNA): TGCAGCGTTGTGGCCGGGACTGCGAACACCGGGGAGCTGTTTTTT.

This chain links TRBV6-5 with TRBJ1-6, with 8 bases lining up with TRBD1. The CDR3 consists of 15 residues. Losses at the gene ends were 6 bases for V and 14 bases for J; bases not matched to a gene: 15. Germline lookup yields CDR1 MNHEY and CDR2 SVGAGI. Here the CDR3 reads CASRLTGTGFSSLHF. The DNA for the CDR3 is TGTGCCAGCAGATTAACCGGGACAGGTTTTTCGTCCCTCCACTTT.

This clone has only one observation. The chain joins TRBV19 to TRBJ1-1; possible D gene TRBD1, 6 bases. This CDR3 region has 13 residues. Germline V gene data show CDR1 as LNHDA and CDR2 as SQIVND (reference sequence). V was clipped by 5 bases and J by 4 bases, with 11 bases between them. CDR3 bases: TGTGCCAGTAGTTATGGGGGCCTCACTGAAGCTTTCTTT. It is translated as CASSYGGLTEAFF.

This chain links TRBV6-5 with TRBJ1-2, with D unresolved. This CDR3 spans 13 amino acids. Trimming cost V 6 bases and J 8 bases, with 16 bases left between them. Germline CDR1 and CDR2: MNHEY and SVGAGI. CDR3 region: CASSQDSTGGYTF. CDR3 bases: TGTGCCAGCAGCCAGGATTCCACGGGGGGCTACACCTTC.

V is TRBV5-5 and J is TRBJ2-3, with D tentatively TRBD1 (6 bases). V lost 4 bases and J lost 2, with 14 bases in between. The germline gives CDR1 SGHKS, CDR2 YYEKEE (reference sequence). The CDR3 consists of 15 residues. The CDR3 is CASSTRSGDTDTQYF. For the CDR3, the DNA is TGTGCCAGCAGCACCCGATCAGGGGACACAGATACGCAGTATTTT.

V and J are TRBV28 and TRBJ2-1, with a weak D call TRBD2 (6 bases). V lost 7 bases and J 8 bases, leaving 24 bases between the germline ends. There are 16 residues in the CDR3. Germline V gene lookup returns CDR1 MDHEN and CDR2 SYDVKM. CDR3 DNA: TGTGCCAGCACACCTCCGTGGGGCGGGGCTGGGGATGAGCAGTTCTTC. Translation gives CASTPPWGGAGDEQFF.

The J gene is TRBJ1-3, the V gene TRBV29-1; unclear D gene. Germline V gene sequence: CDR1 SQVTM, CDR2 ANQGSEA. V was trimmed by 3 bases and J by 3 bases, leaving 6 bases between them. This CDR3 has 12 amino acids. The CDR3 nucleotides read TGCAGCGTTGAGGCAGATGGAAACACCATATATTTT. Its translation: CSVEADGNTIYF.